The 26 T cell receptor beta chains reported below all come from one sample, sequenced in a study of T-cell reconstitution after alpha-beta-depleted transplantation in children. Unique molecular identifiers were used in preparing the TCRbeta library. TCRdb analysed the PCR reads with MiXCR anew, one entry per CDR3 protein. Of about 440,000 distinct CDR3 sequences listed, approximately 41% are singletons. The source was PBMCs, collected before TCRalphabeta/CD19-depleted stem cell transplant. Receptors were obtained from a girl aged 2 to 9 with aplastic anemia, due to receive a stem cell transplant.

This clonotype was seen only a few times. This sequence joins TRBV28 and TRBJ2-5; 9 nucleotides agree with TRBD2. Germline V lookup: CDR1 MDHEN, CDR2 SYDVKM. CDR3 length: 15 amino acids. The V gene end was trimmed by 6 bases and the J gene end by 0 bases; junction bases not matched to a gene: 5. The CDR3 here is CASSTTSGYQETQYF. The CDR3 DNA reads as TGTGCCAGCAGCACGACTAGCGGCTACCAAGAGACCCAGTACTTC.

V gene TRBV15 combines with J gene TRBJ2-2, with 11 bases identical to TRBD2. The CDR3 length is 15 residues. The ends lost 1 base at V and 8 bases at J; junction bases unmatched: 3. Germline loops: CDR1 LNHNV, CDR2 YYDKDF (reference sequence). The CDR3 region has the DNA TGTGCCACCAGCAGAGCACTAGCGGGAGTGGGGGAGCTGTTTTTT. Its protein is CATSRALAGVGELFF. Full variable domain (missing parts from reference TRBV15 and TRBJ2-2): DAMVIQNPRYQVTQFGKPVTLSCSQTLNHNVMYWYQQKSSQAPKLLFHYYDKDFNNEADTPDNFQSRRPNTSFCFLDIRSPGLGDTAMYLCATSRALAGVGELFFGEGSRLTVL.

This clonotype showed up just a few times. The J gene is TRBJ2-2, the V gene TRBV27; unclear D gene. Germline CDR1 and CDR2: MNHEY and SMNVEV (reference sequence). V lost 9 bases to trimming and J lost 2 bases, with 13 bases between them. The CDR3 totals 14 residues. CDR3 nucleotide sequence: TGTGCCAGTACCAGGTGGCTTAACACCGGGGAGCTGTTTTTT. This gives the protein CASTRWLNTGELFF.

The V and J genes are TRBV7-2 and TRBJ1-1; tentatively, D is TRBD1 (5 bases). This CDR3 spans 14 amino acids. V shed 5 bases and J shed 2 bases, with 12 bases lying between them. CDR1 is SGHTA, CDR2 FQGNSA, per germline. The CDR3: CASSQEGYNTEAFF. CDR3 coding DNA: TGTGCCAGCAGCCAGGAGGGGTATAACACTGAAGCTTTCTTT.

Note on this clonotype: A clone one base away is much larger, so this may be a read error. The genes are TRBV3-1 and TRBJ2-1, with 10 positions matching TRBD2. The CDR3 has 15 amino acids. V shed 6 bases and J 10 bases; nucleotides not matched to a gene: 12. Germline CDR1 reads LGHDT; CDR2 reads YNNKEL (reference sequence). The CDR3 sequence is CASRPELAGSREQFF. The CDR3 DNA sequence: TGTGCCAGCAGACCGGAACTAGCGGGGTCTAGGGAGCAGTTCTTC.

This chain uses TRBV20-1 with TRBJ2-7; D is undetermined. Germline V gives CDR1 DFQATT, CDR2 SNEGSKA (reference sequence). V shed 3 bases and J shed 2 bases, with 8 bases lying between them. The CDR3 is made up of 12 amino acids. This chain's CDR3 is CSASDRTYEQYF. The CDR3 DNA is TGCAGTGCTAGTGACCGAACCTACGAGCAGTACTTC.

The rearrangement uses TRBV7-2 and TRBJ2-7, with D perhaps TRBD1 (7 bases). Trimming left V 1 base short and J 2 bases short, with 15 bases between. The CDR3 has 16 amino acids. Germline CDR1 SGHTA, CDR2 FQGNSA. The CDR3 protein is CASSLEGQAGTYEQYF. The CDR3 nucleotides are TGTGCCAGCAGCTTAGAAGGACAGGCGGGGACCTACGAGCAGTACTTC.

This clonotype came up once. A much larger clonotype is one base distant, so this may be a read error. This chain joins TRBV5-1 and TRBJ2-5; tentatively, D is TRBD1 or TRBD2 (6 bases each). This CDR3 comprises 13 residues. The ends were cut back, 3 bases at V and 1 base at J, with 7 bases in the middle. Germline V gene lookup returns CDR1 SGHRS and CDR2 YFSETQ. This CDR3 reads CASSSGAQETQYF. The CDR3 DNA follows: TGCGCCAGCAGCTCGGGGGCCCAAGAGACCCAGTACTTC.

The chain recombines TRBV5-6 with TRBJ2-7; 14 bases are a match to TRBD2. Germline-derived CDR1 and CDR2 are SGHDT and YYEEEE. The CDR3 spans 18 residues. The V and J ends lost 4 bases and 4 bases, in that order; junction bases with no gene match: 13. The CDR3 DNA is TGTGCCAGCAGCCCTGGGACTAGCGGGAGAGGGGTCGGGTACGAGCAGTACTTC. This encodes CASSPGTSGRGVGYEQYF.

The gene calls are TRBV18 and TRBJ1-2, with a weak D call TRBD1 (6 bases). This CDR3 has 14 residues. Germline V CDR1 and CDR2: KGHSH, LQKENI. V gave up 2 bases and J gave up 4 bases, with 11 bases separating them. The chain's CDR3 is CASSPTQGGYGYTF. CDR3 DNA sequence: TGTGCCAGCTCACCAACACAGGGCGGCTATGGCTACACCTTC.

Only a few counts were recorded for this clonotype. This rearrangement joins TRBV20-1 to TRBJ2-7; D ambiguous. There are 15 residues in the CDR3. Germline loops: CDR1 DFQATT, CDR2 SNEGSKA (reference sequence). V dropped 0 bases and J dropped 3 bases, with 15 bases sitting between them. The CDR3 coding sequence is TGCAGTGCTAGAGATTTTTCCCTTGTGAGCTACGAGCAGTACTTC. It is translated as CSARDFSLVSYEQYF.

The rearrangement uses TRBV14 and TRBJ2-7; 11 bases map to TRBD2. V was clipped by 1 base and J by 4 bases; unmatched bases: 3. The CDR3 spans 15 residues. Germline V gene data show CDR1 as SGHDN and CDR2 as FVKESK. The CDR3 loop is CASSQGTSGFYEQYF. The CDR3 nucleotides read TGTGCCAGCAGCCAAGGGACTAGCGGGTTTTACGAGCAGTACTTC.

The V and J genes are TRBV5-4 and TRBJ1-1; TRBD1 is a possible D gene (5 bases). Germline values: CDR1 SGHNT, CDR2 YYREEE (reference sequence). V shed 4 bases and J shed 11 bases, with 15 bases lying between them. The CDR3 sequence is 12 residues long. The CDR3 DNA sequence: TGTGCCAGCAGCGCGGACATAATGAATGCTTTCTTT. Translation: CASSADIMNAFF.

This clonotype was seen many times. The chain has TRBV29-1 and TRBJ1-1, with 9 bases matching TRBD1. Per the germline V gene, CDR1 is SQVTM and CDR2 is ANQGSEA. This CDR3 comprises 15 residues. With 4 bases clipped from V and 7 bases from J, the junction kept 13 bases outside the gene matches. The CDR3 spells CSVVLLQGAGGEAFF. The CDR3 DNA reads TGCAGCGTTGTCCTACTACAGGGGGCGGGGGGTGAAGCTTTCTTT.

This clonotype has at least ten counts. The chain joins TRBV7-9 to TRBJ2-1; 8 nucleotides line up with TRBD2. The trim removed 5 bases at V and 3 bases at J, leaving 6 bases unmatched. Germline CDR1 SEHNR, CDR2 FQNEAQ (reference sequence). This CDR3 is 15 amino acids long. Here the CDR3 DNA reads TGTGCCAGCAGCCCTTCCGGGAGGGGCTACAATGAGCAGTTCTTC. Translated, it gives CASSPSGRGYNEQFF.

The genes are TRBV5-5 and TRBJ2-3; D uncertain. This CDR3 has 13 residues. V lost 0 bases, J lost 8 bases, and 10 bases lay in between. CDR1 and CDR2 from the germline V gene are SGHKS and YYEKEE (reference sequence). CDR3 protein: CASSLVPLSTQYF. The CDR3 DNA sequence: TGTGCCAGCAGCTTGGTCCCCTTGTCTACGCAGTATTTT.

The chain links TRBV5-6 to TRBJ1-3, with 7 bases matching TRBD1. The CDR3 consists of 17 residues. CDR1 is SGHDT and CDR2 is YYEEEE in the germline V gene. The junction had 14 bases not matched to a gene; V was cut back by 4 bases and J by 4 bases. DNA of the CDR3: TGTGCCAGCAGCCTCCTTTCGAGACAGGGTTACGGAAACACCATATATTTT. This sequence encodes CASSLLSRQGYGNTIYF.

This clonotype was observed many times. This chain links TRBV12-3 or TRBV12-4 with TRBJ2-6; D possibly corresponds to TRBD1 (7 bases). V lost 3 bases, J lost 9 bases, and 15 bases lay in between. This CDR3 comprises 15 residues. The CDR3 DNA reads as TGTGCCAGCAGTTTTGGAGGGGGCCTCTTCAACGTCCTGACTTTC. The encoded protein is CASSFGGGLFNVLTF.

Remarks on this clonotype: Mismatch with germline at one junction end may stem from a read error. This chain links TRBV20-1 with TRBJ2-7; a weak D match, TRBD1 (6 bases). CDR3 length: 13 amino acids. The V gene's germline CDR1 is DFQATT and CDR2 SNEGSKA (reference sequence). The CDR3 here is CSARGGVLDEQYF. The CDR3, as DNA: TGCAGTGCCAGAGGGGGAGTTCTCGACGAGCAGTACTTC.

This clonotype was recorded only once. The chain combines TRBV2 with TRBJ2-1; D is tentatively TRBD1 or TRBD2 (6 bases each). This CDR3 comprises 13 residues. V lost 4 bases to trimming and J lost 7 bases, with 11 bases between them. CDR1 is SNHLY and CDR2 is FYNNEI in the germline V gene. CDR3 sequence: CASSAGAANEQFF. The DNA for the CDR3 is TGTGCCAGCAGTGCGGGGGCGGCAAATGAGCAGTTCTTC.

The sample holds a few counts of this clonotype. J is TRBJ1-5 and V is TRBV28; no clear D gene. The ends were cut back, 7 bases at V and 0 bases at J, with 19 bases in the middle. From germline, CDR1 is MDHEN and CDR2 SYDVKM. This CDR3 comprises 17 residues. CDR3: CASTQGGTKGSNQPQHF. CDR3 nucleotide sequence: TGTGCCAGCACCCAAGGTGGCACAAAGGGTAGCAATCAGCCCCAGCATTTT.

The chain recombines TRBV12-3 or TRBV12-4 with TRBJ2-5; TRBD2 agrees at 13 bases. CDR3 length: 17 amino acids. The ends lost 5 bases at V and 9 bases at J; junction bases unmatched: 15. The CDR3: CASSPGLAGVGAEAQYF. CDR3 in DNA: TGTGCCAGCAGTCCCGGACTAGCGGGAGTAGGAGCCGAGGCCCAGTACTTC.

This chain uses TRBV5-1 with TRBJ2-1; D gene uncertain. The CDR3 loop spans 14 amino acids. Trimming took 4 bases from V and 4 from J, leaving 12 bases between them. The germline gives CDR1 SGHRS, CDR2 YFSETQ. CDR3 loop: CASSLTGRYNEQFF. CDR3 nucleotide sequence: TGCGCCAGCAGCCTCACGGGCAGATACAATGAGCAGTTCTTC.

The V gene is TRBV5-1, the J gene TRBJ2-5, with TRBD1 matching over 9 bases. The CDR3 length is 18 residues. Trimming removed 0 bases from V and 4 bases from J; junction bases left unmatched: 13. Germline V gives CDR1 SGHRS, CDR2 YFSETQ. The CDR3 loop reads CASSLAPRGTGTGETQYF. CDR3 DNA: TGCGCCAGCAGCTTGGCACCAAGGGGGACAGGGACCGGAGAGACCCAGTACTTC.

The V call is TRBV5-1, the J call TRBJ2-1; 9 nucleotides line up with TRBD2. The CDR3 is 20 amino acids. CDR1 and CDR2 from the germline V gene are SGHRS and YFSETQ. Trimming took 4 bases from V and 7 from J; bases not matched to a gene: 24. This CDR3 is CASSADPGLAQSPRKNEQFF. CDR3 coding DNA: TGCGCCAGCAGCGCAGATCCGGGACTAGCCCAATCACCGCGAAAAAATGAGCAGTTCTTC.

This chain connects TRBV5-1 to TRBJ2-5; maybe TRBD2 (6 bases). The CDR3 is made up of 14 amino acids. Germline CDR1 is SGHRS and CDR2 is YFSETQ. Trimming removed 4 bases at V and 1 base at J, with 11 bases between. CDR3 amino acids: CASSRLDPQETQYF. In nucleotides, the CDR3 is TGCGCCAGCAGCCGACTAGACCCCCAAGAGACCCAGTACTTC.